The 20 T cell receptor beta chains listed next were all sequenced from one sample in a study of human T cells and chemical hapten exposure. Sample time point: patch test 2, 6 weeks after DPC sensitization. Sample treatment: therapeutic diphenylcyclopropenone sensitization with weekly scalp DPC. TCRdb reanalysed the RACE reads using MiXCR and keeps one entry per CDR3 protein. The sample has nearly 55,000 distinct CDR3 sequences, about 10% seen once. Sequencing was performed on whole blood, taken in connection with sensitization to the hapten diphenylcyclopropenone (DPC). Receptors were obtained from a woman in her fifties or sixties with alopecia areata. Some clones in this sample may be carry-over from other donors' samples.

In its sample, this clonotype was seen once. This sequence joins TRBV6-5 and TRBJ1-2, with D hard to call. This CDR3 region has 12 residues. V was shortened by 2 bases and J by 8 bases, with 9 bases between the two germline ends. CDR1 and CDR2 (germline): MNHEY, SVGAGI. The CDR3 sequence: CASSYRTGGYTF. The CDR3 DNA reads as TGTGCCAGCAGTTACCGGACCGGGGGCTACACCTTC.

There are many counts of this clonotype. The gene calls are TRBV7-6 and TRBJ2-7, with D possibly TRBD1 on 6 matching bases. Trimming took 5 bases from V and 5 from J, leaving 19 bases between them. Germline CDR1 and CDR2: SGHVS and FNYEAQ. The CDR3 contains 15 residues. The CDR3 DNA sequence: TGTGCCAGCAGCCTCCCCGAGGGGGATTTTGACGAGCAGTACTTC. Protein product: CASSLPEGDFDEQYF.

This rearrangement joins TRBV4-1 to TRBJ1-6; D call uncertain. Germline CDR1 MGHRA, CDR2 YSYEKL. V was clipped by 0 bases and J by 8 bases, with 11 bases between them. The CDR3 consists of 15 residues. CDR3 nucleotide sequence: TGCGCCAGCAGCCAAGATCTCAGGAAGGATTCACCCCTCCACTTT. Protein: CASSQDLRKDSPLHF.

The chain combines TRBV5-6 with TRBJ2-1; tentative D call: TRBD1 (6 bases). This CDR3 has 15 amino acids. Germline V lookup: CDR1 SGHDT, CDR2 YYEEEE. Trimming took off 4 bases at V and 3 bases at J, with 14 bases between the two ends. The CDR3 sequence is CASSTWTVLYNEQFF. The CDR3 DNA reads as TGTGCCAGCAGCACGTGGACAGTTCTCTACAATGAGCAGTTCTTC.

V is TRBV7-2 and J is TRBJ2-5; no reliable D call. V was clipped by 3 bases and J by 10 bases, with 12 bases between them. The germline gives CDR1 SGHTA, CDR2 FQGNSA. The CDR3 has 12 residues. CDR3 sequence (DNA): TGTGCCAGCAGCTTCGGGTTGAGAGGCCAGTACTTC. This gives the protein CASSFGLRGQYF.

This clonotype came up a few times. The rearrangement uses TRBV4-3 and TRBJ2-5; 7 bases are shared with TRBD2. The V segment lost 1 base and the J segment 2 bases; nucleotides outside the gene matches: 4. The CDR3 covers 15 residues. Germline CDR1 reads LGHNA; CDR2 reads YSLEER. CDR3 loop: CASSQAWGGQETQYF. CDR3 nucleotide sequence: TGCGCCAGCAGCCAAGCCTGGGGGGGTCAAGAGACCCAGTACTTC.

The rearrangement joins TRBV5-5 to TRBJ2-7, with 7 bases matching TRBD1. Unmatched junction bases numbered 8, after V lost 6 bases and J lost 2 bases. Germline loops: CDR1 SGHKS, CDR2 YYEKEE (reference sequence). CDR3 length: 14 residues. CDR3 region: CASTPWQGAYEQYF. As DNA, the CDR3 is TGTGCCAGCACCCCGTGGCAGGGGGCCTACGAGCAGTACTTC.

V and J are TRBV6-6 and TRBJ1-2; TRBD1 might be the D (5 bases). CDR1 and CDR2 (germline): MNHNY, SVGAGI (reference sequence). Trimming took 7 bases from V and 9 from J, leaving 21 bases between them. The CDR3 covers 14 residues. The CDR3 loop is CASTSPGVLVSYTF. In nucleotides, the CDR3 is TGTGCCAGCACCTCTCCGGGGGTACTCGTCAGCTACACCTTC.

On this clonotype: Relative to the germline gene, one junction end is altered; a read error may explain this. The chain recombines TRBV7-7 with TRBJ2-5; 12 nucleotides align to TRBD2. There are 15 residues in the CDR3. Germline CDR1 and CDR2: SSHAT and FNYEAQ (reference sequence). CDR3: CASSRTSGDQETQYF. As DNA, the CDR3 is TGTGCTAGCAGCCGGACTAGCGGGGACCAAGAGACCCAGTACTTC.

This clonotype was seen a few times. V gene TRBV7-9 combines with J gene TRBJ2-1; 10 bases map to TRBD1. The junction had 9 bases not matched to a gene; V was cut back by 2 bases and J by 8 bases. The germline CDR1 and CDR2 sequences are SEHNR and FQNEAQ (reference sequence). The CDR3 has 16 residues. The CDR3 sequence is CASSLIGTGVSDEQFF. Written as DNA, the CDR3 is TGTGCCAGCAGCTTAATCGGGACAGGGGTTAGCGATGAGCAGTTCTTC.

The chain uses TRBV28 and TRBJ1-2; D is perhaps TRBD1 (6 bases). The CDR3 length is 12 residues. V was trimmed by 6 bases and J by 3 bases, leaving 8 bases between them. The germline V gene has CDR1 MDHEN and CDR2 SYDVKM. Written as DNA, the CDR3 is TGTGCCAGCAGAAGGACAGACTATGGCTACACCTTC. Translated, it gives CASRRTDYGYTF.

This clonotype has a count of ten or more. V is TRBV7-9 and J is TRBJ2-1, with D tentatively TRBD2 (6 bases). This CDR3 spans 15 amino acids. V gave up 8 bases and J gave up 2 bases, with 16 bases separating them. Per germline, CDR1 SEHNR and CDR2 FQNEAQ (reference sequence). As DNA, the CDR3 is TGTGCCAGCGCTGCCGGGGGAAGCACCTACAATGAGCAGTTCTTC. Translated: CASAAGGSTYNEQFF.

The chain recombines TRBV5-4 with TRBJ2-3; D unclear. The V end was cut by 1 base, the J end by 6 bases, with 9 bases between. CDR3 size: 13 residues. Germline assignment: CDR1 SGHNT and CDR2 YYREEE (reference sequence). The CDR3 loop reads CASSLRSGDTQYF. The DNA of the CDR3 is TGTGCCAGCAGCTTGAGGTCCGGGGATACGCAGTATTTT.

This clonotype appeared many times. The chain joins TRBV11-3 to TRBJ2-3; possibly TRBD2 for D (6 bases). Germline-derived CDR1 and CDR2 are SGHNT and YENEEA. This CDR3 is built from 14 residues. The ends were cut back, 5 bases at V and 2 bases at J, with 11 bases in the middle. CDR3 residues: CASSLSGVTDTQYF. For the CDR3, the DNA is TGTGCCAGCAGCCTTAGCGGCGTCACAGATACGCAGTATTTT.

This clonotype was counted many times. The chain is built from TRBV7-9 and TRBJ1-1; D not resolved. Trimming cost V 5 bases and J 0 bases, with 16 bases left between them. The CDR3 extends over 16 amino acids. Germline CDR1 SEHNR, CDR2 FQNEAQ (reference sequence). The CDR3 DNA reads TGTGCCAGCAGCCCAGAAGTCGGGGTCTTGAACACTGAAGCTTTCTTT. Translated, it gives CASSPEVGVLNTEAFF.

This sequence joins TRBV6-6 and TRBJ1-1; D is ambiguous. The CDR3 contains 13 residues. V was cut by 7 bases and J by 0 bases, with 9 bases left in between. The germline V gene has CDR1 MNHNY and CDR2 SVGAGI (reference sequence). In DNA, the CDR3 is TGTGCCAGCACGATCGCCCTGAACACTGAAGCTTTCTTT. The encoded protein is CASTIALNTEAFF.

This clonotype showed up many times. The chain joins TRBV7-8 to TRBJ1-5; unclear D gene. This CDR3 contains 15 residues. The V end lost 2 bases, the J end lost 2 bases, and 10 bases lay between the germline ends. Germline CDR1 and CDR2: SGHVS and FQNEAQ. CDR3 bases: TGTGCCAGCAGCTTAACTCCCGTAGGCAATCAGCCCCAGCATTTT. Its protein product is CASSLTPVGNQPQHF.

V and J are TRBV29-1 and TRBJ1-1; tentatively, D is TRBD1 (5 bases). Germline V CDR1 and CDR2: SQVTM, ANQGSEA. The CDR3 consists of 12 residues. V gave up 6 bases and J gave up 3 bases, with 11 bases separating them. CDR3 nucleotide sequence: TGCAGCGTGGGACGTTTGGACACTGAAGCTTTCTTT. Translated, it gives CSVGRLDTEAFF.

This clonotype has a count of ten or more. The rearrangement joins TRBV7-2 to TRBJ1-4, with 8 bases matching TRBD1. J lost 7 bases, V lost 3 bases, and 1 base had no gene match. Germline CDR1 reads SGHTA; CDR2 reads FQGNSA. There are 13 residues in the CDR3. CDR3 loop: CASSFDRGEKLFF. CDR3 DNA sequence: TGTGCCAGCAGCTTCGACAGGGGTGAAAAACTGTTTTTT. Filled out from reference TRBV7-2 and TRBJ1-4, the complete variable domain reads GAGVSQSPSNKVTEKGKDVELRCDPISGHTALYWYRQSLGQGLEFLIYFQGNSAPDKSGLPSDRFSAERTGGSVSTLTIQRTQQEDSAVYLCASSFDRGEKLFFGSGTQLSVL.

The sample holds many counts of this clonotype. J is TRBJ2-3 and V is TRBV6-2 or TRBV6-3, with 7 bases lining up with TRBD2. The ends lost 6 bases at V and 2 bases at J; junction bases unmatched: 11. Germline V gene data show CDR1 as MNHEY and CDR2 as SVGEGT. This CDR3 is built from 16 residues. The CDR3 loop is CASSYWSGTYTDTQYF. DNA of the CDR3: TGTGCCAGCAGCTATTGGAGCGGGACTTACACAGATACGCAGTATTTT.